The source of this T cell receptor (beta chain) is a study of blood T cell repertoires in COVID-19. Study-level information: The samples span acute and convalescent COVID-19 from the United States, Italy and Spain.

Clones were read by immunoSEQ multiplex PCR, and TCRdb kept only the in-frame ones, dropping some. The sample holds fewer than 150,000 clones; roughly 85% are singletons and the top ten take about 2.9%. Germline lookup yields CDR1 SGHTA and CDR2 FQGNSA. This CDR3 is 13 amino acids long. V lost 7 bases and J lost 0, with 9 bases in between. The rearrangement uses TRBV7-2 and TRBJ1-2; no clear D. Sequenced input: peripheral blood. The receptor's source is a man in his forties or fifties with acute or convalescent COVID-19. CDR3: CASTSSPNYGYTF. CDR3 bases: TGTGCCAGCACCTCTTCTCCTAACTATGGCTACACCTTC.